The entry that follows covers one TCR beta chain sequence. Its antigen has not been determined. Base qualities are not at hand, and no much larger clone is one base apart. Libraries were made using RT-PCR. For sequencing, a NextSeq 550 was employed. TCRdb cleaned the public reads at Q25 with fastp, built clones with MiXCR and kept in-frame beta chains. Each entry merges the rows of one CDR3 protein and shows their most common DNA and genes. This sample holds about 210,000 distinct CDR3 sequences; around two fifths were observed only once. Roughly 12% of the sample goes to the ten largest clones. The record originates from a study of patients and donors after allogeneic stem cell transplantation (dated by TCRdb to about 2020). V ends up 4 bases short and J 4 bases short, with an unmatched junction base count of 10. CDR1 SGHTA and CDR2 FQGTGA were looked up in the germline V gene. The CDR3 numbers 16 residues from cysteine through phenylalanine. Of all the DNA, just the CDR3 is kept, 48 bases in frame from base 1.

Rearrangement joined TRBV7-3 to TRBJ1-1, with 9 bases in between that match TRBD1. Sequencing was performed on blood, either unsorted or a sorted T cell fraction (not recorded which). The clonotype originates from a human donor who was either an allogeneic HSCT recipient or a stem cell or donor lymphocyte infusion donor (not recorded which). It is not recorded whose cells these are; they may come from a transplant donor. The CDR3: CASSSDPLTGGTEAFF. The nucleotides are TGTGCCAGCAGCTCAGACCCCCTGACAGGGGGCACTGAAGCTTTCTTT. With the rest looked up from the reference TRBV7-3 and TRBJ1-1 genes rather than sequenced, the full variable domain is GAGVSQTPSNKVTEKGKYVELRCDPISGHTALYWYRQSLGQGPEFLIYFQGTGAADDSGLPNDRFFAVRPEGSVSTLKIQRTERGDSAVYLCASSSDPLTGGTEAFFGQGTRLTVV.